A selection of T cell receptor beta chains follows, all from one sample in a study of early T cells in non-severe SARS-CoV-2 infection. Each CDR3 protein gets one entry after TCRdb re-called the 5' RACE reads with MiXCR. Counted here are approximately 77,000 distinct CDR3 sequences, 15% occurring once; the ten biggest clones make up around 10%. The sequencing input was whole blood. The source of these receptors is an adult who was a healthcare worker with PCR-confirmed SARS-CoV-2 infection or an uninfected control (not recorded which). The CDR3 runs from the conserved cysteine through the conserved F or W.

TRBV4-3	TRBJ2-1	CASSFGTGGSNEQFF
TRBV9	TRBJ1-5	CASGNGADSNQPQHF
TRBV7-3	TRBJ1-1	CASSLWLGVEVFF
TRBV4-1	TRBJ2-3	CASSQVGLEKGSQYF
TRBV19	TRBJ2-3	CASSIALAGGPSTDTQYF
TRBV5-1	TRBJ2-4	CASSDANIQYF
TRBV20-1	TRBJ2-1	CSARERGAYNEQFF
TRBV7-2	TRBJ2-5	CASSLDTWRETQYF
TRBV19	TRBJ2-3	CASRRGLSTDTQYF
TRBV6-5	TRBJ1-1	CASSGEGQETMNTEAFF
TRBV7-8	TRBJ1-1	CASSLRAIYENTEAFF
TRBV5-1	TRBJ2-5	CASSPSGGAQETQYF
TRBV28	TRBJ1-4	CASSLGGTDEKLFF
TRBV29-1	TRBJ1-2	CSVLDDYYGYTF
TRBV20-1	TRBJ1-5	CSARDRRGNQPQHF
TRBV28	TRBJ2-6	CASSSRTGANVLTF
TRBV18	TRBJ1-2	CASSPNRRNYGYTF